Below, 10 T cell receptor beta chains from the same sample are listed, as sequenced in a study of cytomegalovirus exposure and HLA in healthy donors. PCR involved 60 Vbeta and 13 Jbeta primers. TCRdb's table, derived via immunoSEQ multiplex PCR, lists solely in-frame clones and lacks some. Of about 140,000 clones listed, roughly 73% were seen once; the top ten hold 1.3%. Sequenced material: PBMCs. Every receptor here comes from a woman between 40 and 55 years old in good health and CMV-seronegative.

V is TRBV19 and J is TRBJ2-1; 12 nucleotides align to TRBD2. This CDR3 region has 17 residues. Germline V gene sequence: CDR1 LNHDA, CDR2 SQIVND (reference sequence). Trimming cost V 4 bases and J 6 bases; bases outside gene matches: 10. The CDR3 nucleotides are TGTGCCAGTAGTACCAGACTAGCGGGGGACAAATTCAATGAGCAGTTCTTC. Protein sequence: CASSTRLAGDKFNEQFF.

This chain connects TRBV10-3 to TRBJ2-2; D gene unclear. Trimming pared 5 bases from V and 6 bases from J, leaving 7 bases between. In germline, CDR1 is ENHRY, CDR2 SYGVKD. This CDR3 region has 12 residues. CDR3 in amino acids: CAISSRAGELFF. In DNA form, the CDR3 reads TGTGCCATCAGTTCCCGGGCCGGGGAGCTGTTTTTT.

This clone was found a few times. The V call is TRBV18, the J call TRBJ2-3, with 8 nucleotides matching TRBD1. The V gene end was trimmed by 2 bases and the J gene end by 0 bases; junction bases not matched to a gene: 4. The CDR3 loop spans 16 amino acids. CDR1 is KGHSH and CDR2 is LQKENI in the germline V gene. As DNA, the CDR3 is TGTGCCAGCTCACCATTCGGACAGGGAAGCACAGATACGCAGTATTTT. It specifies CASSPFGQGSTDTQYF.

This sequence joins TRBV19 and TRBJ1-1; D might be TRBD1 (6 bases). The CDR3 contains 14 residues. Germline CDR1 is LNHDA and CDR2 is SQIVND (reference sequence). V lost 10 bases, J lost 0 bases, and 15 bases lay in between. Here the CDR3 reads CATSLTGLNTEAFF. The CDR3 DNA is TGTGCCACTTCTTTAACAGGGTTGAACACTGAAGCTTTCTTT.

This chain connects TRBV7-8 to TRBJ2-7, with a tentative D call TRBD1 (5 bases). Germline assignment: CDR1 SGHVS and CDR2 FQNEAQ. Trimming removed 4 bases from V and 0 bases from J, with 7 bases in between. The CDR3 contains 13 residues. The CDR3 DNA follows: TGTGCCAGCAGCTCCGACAGCTCCTACGAGCAGTACGTC. This encodes CASSSDSSYEQYV.

This clone has a handful of counts. The chain joins TRBV18 to TRBJ2-6; 12 bases are shared with TRBD2. This CDR3 comprises 18 residues. The germline V gene has CDR1 KGHSH and CDR2 LQKENI. With 3 bases clipped from V and 0 bases from J, the junction kept 3 bases outside the gene matches. CDR3 bases: TGTGCCAGCTCACCGGGACTAGCGGGCTTCTCTGGGGCCAACGTCCTGACTTTC. Residues: CASSPGLAGFSGANVLTF.

The rearrangement links TRBV6-1 to TRBJ2-4; possible D gene TRBD2, 5 bases. The CDR3 spans 17 residues. The germline V and J ends were trimmed by 3 bases and 3 bases, with 18 bases remaining between them. Germline CDR1 reads MNHNS; CDR2 reads SASEGT. The CDR3 coding sequence is TGTGCCAGCAGTGACGAAGCGCTAGGACGGGACAAAAACATTCAGTACTTC. Translating it yields CASSDEALGRDKNIQYF.

The chain employs TRBV7-8 and TRBJ2-5; no clear D. Trimming took 5 bases from V and 0 from J, leaving 7 bases between them. This CDR3 spans 13 amino acids. Germline V lookup: CDR1 SGHVS, CDR2 FQNEAQ. As DNA, the CDR3 is TGTGCCAGCAGCAAATGGCACCAAGAGACCCAGTACTTC. Its protein is CASSKWHQETQYF.

In its sample, this clone was seen once. The V and J genes are TRBV28 and TRBJ1-2; 11 nucleotides line up with TRBD1. The CDR3 has 15 residues. V was pared by 5 bases and J by 5 bases, with 7 bases of the junction left unmatched. Looked up from germline, CDR1 is MDHEN and CDR2 is SYDVKM. The CDR3 here is CASSILRDRGYGYTF. CDR3 in DNA: TGTGCCAGCAGTATACTCCGGGACAGGGGGTATGGCTACACCTTC.

The V call is TRBV4-1, the J call TRBJ2-1; 8 bases are shared with TRBD1. V lost 1 base and J lost 9; bases outside the gene matches: 5. Looked up from germline, CDR1 is MGHRA and CDR2 is YSYEKL. The CDR3 runs 14 residues. CDR3 residues: CASSQVDRGREQFF. As DNA, the CDR3 is TGCGCCAGCAGCCAAGTTGACAGGGGTCGTGAGCAGTTCTTC.